A selection of T cell receptor beta chains follows, all from one sample in a study of cytomegalovirus exposure and HLA in healthy donors. The protocol was immunoSEQ multiplex PCR, while the TCRdb copy is restricted to in-frame clones and leaves out a portion. The repertoire consists of approximately 120,000 clones, with more than 75% occurring once and the leading ten covering 3.6%. Material for sequencing was PBMCs. These receptors were obtained from a man aged 40-49 years in good health and CMV-seronegative. Each CDR3 is given with its conserved first and last residue. Each record gives: D gene, CDR3 length, V gene, clone size, J gene, CDR3 DNA, CDR3 protein. A D gene is named only where the DNA matches it firmly. Not all rows give a size; the values are once, few, many and, for expanded clones, a class.

-	13	TRBV7-3	-	TRBJ1-1	TGTGCCAGCAGCTACAGGGCGGACACTGAAGCTTTCTTT	CASSYRADTEAFF
-	13	TRBV5-1	few	TRBJ1-2	TGCGCCAGCAGCTTGGGCGGCCGGCTTGGCTACACCTTC	CASSLGGRLGYTF
-	18	TRBV4-2	few	TRBJ2-7	TGTGCCAGCAGCCAAGAGCGTGAGCGCGGAGACTTATTCCACGAGCAGTACTTC	CASSQERERGDLFHEQYF
-	13	TRBV5-1	-	TRBJ1-6	TGCGCCAGCAAGGGGGACTATAATTCACCCCTCCACTTT	CASKGDYNSPLHF
-	15	TRBV5-4	-	TRBJ2-3	TGTGCCAGCAGCTATTCGACAGGAAGGGGGGATACGCAGTATTTT	CASSYSTGRGDTQYF
-	14	TRBV7-9	-	TRBJ2-7	TGTGCCAGCAGGATTCAGGGGAACTCCTACGAGCAGTACTTC	CASRIQGNSYEQYF
-	15	TRBV5-1	-	TRBJ1-2	TGCGCCAGCAGCGGAGTCGAACAGGGCGACTATGGCTACACCTTC	CASSGVEQGDYGYTF
-	18	TRBV7-2	-	TRBJ1-2	TGTGCCAGCAGCTTAGACGGGTTAGACAGCCTAACTAACTATGGCTACACCTTC	CASSLDGLDSLTNYGYTF
-	16	TRBV7-3	-	TRBJ1-1	TGTGCCAGCAGCCCCGGGGGGGCAAGAGTTAGTACTGAAGCTTTCTTT	CASSPGGARVSTEAFF
TRBD1	15	TRBV4-2	few	TRBJ1-1	TGTGCCAGCAGCCAAGCCGGACAGGAGAACACTGAAGCTTTCTTT	CASSQAGQENTEAFF
TRBD1	17	TRBV5-1	-	TRBJ1-5	TGCGCCAGCAGCTTTCTTATCCGGGACAGGGGTGATCAGCCCCAGCATTTT	CASSFLIRDRGDQPQHF
TRBD1	17	TRBV19	-	TRBJ1-2	TGTGCCAGTAGTATAGTCCCCCAACTTGACAGGGACTATGGCTACACCTTC	CASSIVPQLDRDYGYTF
-	14	TRBV7-9	-	TRBJ2-5	TGTGCCAGCAGGCCCCTGCGCCTCCAAGAGACCCAGTACTTC	CASRPLRLQETQYF
TRBD1	15	TRBV7-6	-	TRBJ1-5	TGTGCCAGCAGCCCACAGACAGGGGGCAATCAGCCCCAGCATTTT	CASSPQTGGNQPQHF
TRBD1	13	TRBV14	few	TRBJ1-1	TGTGCCAGCAGCCAAAGGGGGCACACTGAAGCTTTCTTT	CASSQRGHTEAFF
TRBD1	14	TRBV5-1	-	TRBJ1-5	TGCGCCAGCAGCGCCACGACAGGGATAGAGCCCCAGCATTTT	CASSATTGIEPQHF
TRBD1	12	TRBV19	few	TRBJ1-2	TGTGCCACCCGACAGGGGGCTCTTGGCTACACCTTC	CATRQGALGYTF
TRBD1	15	TRBV6-1	-	TRBJ1-5	TGTGCCAGCAGTGGGGACAGAATGATTAGCCAGCCCCAGCATTTT	CASSGDRMISQPQHF
-	13	TRBV29-1	-	TRBJ2-5	TGCAGCGTTGTAGTGGGGCCTAAAGAGACCCAGTACTTC	CSVVVGPKETQYF
TRBD1	15	TRBV5-1	-	TRBJ1-2	TGCGCCAGCAGCTTGGCCAAAGGGGGCGCCTATGGCTACACCTTC	CASSLAKGGAYGYTF
-	13	TRBV9	-	TRBJ2-1	TGTGCCAGCAGCGTAGCACAGACCGATGAGCAGTTCTTC	CASSVAQTDEQFF
-	15	TRBV4-1	-	TRBJ1-1	TGCGCCAGCAGCCAACTAGGGCTAGGGGACACTGAAGCTTTCTTT	CASSQLGLGDTEAFF
-	13	TRBV9	once	TRBJ2-7	TGTGCCAGCAGCACGGACTTGGTCGTCGAGCAGTACTTC	CASSTDLVVEQYF
TRBD2	15	TRBV6-5	-	TRBJ2-1	TGTGCCAGCAGGACCCTAGCGGGGTATAGAAATGAGCAGTTCTTC	CASRTLAGYRNEQFF
-	13	TRBV11-2	-	TRBJ2-3	TGTGCCAGCAGCTTATCGGGAACAGATACGCAGTATTTT	CASSLSGTDTQYF
-	14	TRBV5-1	-	TRBJ2-3	TGCGCCAGCAGCTTGTTTCCTAGCACAGATACGCAGTATTTT	CASSLFPSTDTQYF
-	15	TRBV6-1	-	TRBJ2-1	TGTGCCAGCAGTCTCACTAGTTCTGGCCACAATGAGCAGTTCTTC	CASSLTSSGHNEQFF
TRBD1	14	TRBV6-5	-	TRBJ2-7	TGTGCCAGCAGTCAGACAGGGACCCTTTGGGAGCAGTACTTC	CASSQTGTLWEQYF
TRBD1	14	TRBV19	-	TRBJ1-2	TGTGCCAGTAGTACACAGGGGGCATTAAATGGCTACACCTTC	CASSTQGALNGYTF
TRBD1	14	TRBV28	-	TRBJ2-5	TGTGCCAGCAGTCCGGGACAGGCCGGGGAGACCCAGTACTTC	CASSPGQAGETQYF
-	14	TRBV19	few	TRBJ1-1	TGTGCCAGTAGTAGTATATGGCAGGACACTGAAGCTTTCTTT	CASSSIWQDTEAFF
TRBD1	14	TRBV6-5	-	TRBJ2-7	TGTGCCAGCATGTATCGACAGGGGTCGTACGAGCAGTACTTC	CASMYRQGSYEQYF
-	13	TRBV11-2	-	TRBJ1-1	TGTGCCACCGAAGCTATGCAGAACACTGAAGCTTTCTTT	CATEAMQNTEAFF
TRBD1	13	TRBV27	-	TRBJ2-7	TGTGCCAGCGGGACAGGGGGTAATTACGAGCAGTACTTC	CASGTGGNYEQYF
TRBD2	15	TRBV9	few	TRBJ2-1	TGTGCCAGCAGCTCGAGCGGGGGGCCCTACAATGAGCAGTTCTTC	CASSSSGGPYNEQFF
-	15	TRBV5-4	-	TRBJ2-2	TGTGCCAGCAGCCCGGGGGGCGTTAACACCGGGGAGCTGTTTTTT	CASSPGGVNTGELFF
-	12	TRBV2	-	TRBJ2-5	TGTGCCAGCAGGAGAACGGAAGAGACCCAGTACTTC	CASRRTEETQYF